These 11 T cell receptor beta chains were all obtained from the same sample, sequenced in a study of T cells in Graves' hyperthyroidism and ophthalmopathy. The TCR beta CDR3 regions underwent amplification using RNA transcripts as the source. Primed by the HTBI set, a first-round RT-PCR was run on the TCR CDR3. From the multiplex PCR reads, TCRdb called clonotypes with MiXCR, one entry per CDR3 protein. The sample holds hundreds of thousands of distinct CDR3 sequences; around 15% are singletons and the top ten take around 9.6%. Sequenced material: blood. The receptor set was obtained from a young woman with Graves' hyperthyroidism.

This clonotype was recorded many times. The V and J genes are TRBV6-2 or TRBV6-3 and TRBJ2-1; 10 bases match TRBD1. The germline V gene has CDR1 MNHEY and CDR2 SVGEGT. The CDR3 covers 15 residues. Losses at the gene ends were 6 bases for V and 6 bases for J; bases not matched to a gene: 8. The CDR3 here is CASRRSGTGVNEQFF. The CDR3 DNA reads as TGTGCCAGCAGACGCTCCGGGACAGGGGTCAATGAGCAGTTCTTC.

The sample holds many counts of this clonotype. The chain has TRBV2 and TRBJ1-1; a possible D gene is TRBD1 (5 bases). Germline V lookup: CDR1 SNHLY, CDR2 FYNNEI. The CDR3 contains 13 residues. Trimming stripped 6 bases from V and 1 base from J, with 9 bases between. The CDR3 loop is CASRLDTNTEAFF. The DNA of the CDR3 is TGTGCCAGCAGGTTGGACACGAACACTGAAGCTTTCTTT.

V is TRBV7-2 and J is TRBJ2-3; tentative D call: TRBD2 (6 bases). V lost 5 bases and J 7 bases, leaving 16 bases between the germline ends. The length of the CDR3 is 14 residues. Per the germline V gene, CDR1 is SGHTA and CDR2 is FQGNSA. The CDR3 here is CASSPETRRHTQYF. For the CDR3, the DNA is TGTGCCAGCAGCCCCGAGACTAGGCGGCATACGCAGTATTTT.

This clonotype showed up many times. This chain links TRBV6-1 with TRBJ1-2; D unresolved. Germline V gene sequence: CDR1 MNHNS, CDR2 SASEGT. Trimming took 7 bases from V and 5 from J, leaving 17 bases between them. The CDR3 is 14 amino acids. The CDR3 loop is CASNPIGRLYGYTF. CDR3 DNA: TGTGCCAGCAATCCAATCGGTCGGCTGTATGGCTACACCTTC.

V is TRBV12-3 or TRBV12-4 and J is TRBJ2-1; D unclear. The CDR3 is 15 amino acids. The V gene lost 3 bases and the J gene lost 4 bases, with 13 bases spanning the gap. The chain's CDR3 is CASSLRPHGYNEQFF. The CDR3 bases are TGTGCCAGCAGTTTGAGACCCCACGGGTACAATGAGCAGTTCTTC.

This clonotype was counted only a few times. V usage is TRBV5-1 and J usage is TRBJ2-1; no clear D. Trimming took 0 bases from V and 7 from J, leaving 11 bases between them. The germline V gene encodes CDR1 SGHRS and CDR2 YFSETQ. The CDR3 consists of 14 residues. This CDR3 reads CASSLENLGNEQFF. The CDR3 coding sequence is TGCGCCAGCAGCTTGGAAAATTTGGGAAATGAGCAGTTCTTC.

This clonotype occurred many times. V usage is TRBV20-1 and J usage is TRBJ2-7, with D unresolved. Germline V CDR1 and CDR2: DFQATT, SNEGSKA (reference sequence). The CDR3 has 14 amino acids. V lost 6 bases, J lost 6 bases, and 21 bases lay in between. CDR3 sequence: CSAPDPNRGSEQYF. CDR3 sequence (DNA): TGCAGTGCCCCGGACCCAAACCGAGGTTCCGAGCAGTACTTC.

This clonotype was seen a few times. V is TRBV18 and J is TRBJ2-5; TRBD1 aligns across 7 bases. Germline CDR1 reads KGHSH; CDR2 reads LQKENI. J lost 5 bases, V lost 3 bases, and 9 bases had no gene match. CDR3 length: 15 residues. CDR3 sequence: CASSPGTAILETQYF. The CDR3 DNA follows: TGTGCCAGCTCACCTGGGACAGCTATATTGGAGACCCAGTACTTC.

This clonotype showed up just a few times. V and J are TRBV29-1 and TRBJ2-7; TRBD1 matches at 8 bases. With 6 bases clipped from V and 0 bases from J, the junction kept 4 bases outside the gene matches. CDR1 SQVTM and CDR2 ANQGSEA come from the germline V gene. The CDR3 sequence is 13 residues long. The CDR3 here is CSVGQEYSYEQYF. The CDR3 bases are TGCAGCGTGGGACAGGAATACTCCTACGAGCAGTACTTC.

This clonotype was counted ten times or more. The chain links TRBV2 to TRBJ1-1; no reliable D call. CDR1 and CDR2 from the germline V gene are SNHLY and FYNNEI. V dropped 6 bases and J dropped 6 bases, with 8 bases sitting between them. The length of the CDR3 is 11 residues. CDR3 DNA sequence: TGTGCCAGCAGGATGACACCTGAAGCTTTCTTT. Protein product: CASRMTPEAFF.

To note about this clonotype: A much larger clonotype is one base distant, so this may be a read error. This rearrangement joins TRBV5-5 to TRBJ2-7; no reliable D call. The CDR3 contains 13 residues. CDR1 and CDR2 from the germline V gene are SGHKS and YYEKEE (reference sequence). The ends were cut back, 4 bases at V and 9 bases at J, with 17 bases in the middle. The CDR3 here is CASSPMDPSAQYF. DNA of the CDR3: TGTGCCAGCAGCCCGATGGACCCCTCGGCGCAGTACTTC.